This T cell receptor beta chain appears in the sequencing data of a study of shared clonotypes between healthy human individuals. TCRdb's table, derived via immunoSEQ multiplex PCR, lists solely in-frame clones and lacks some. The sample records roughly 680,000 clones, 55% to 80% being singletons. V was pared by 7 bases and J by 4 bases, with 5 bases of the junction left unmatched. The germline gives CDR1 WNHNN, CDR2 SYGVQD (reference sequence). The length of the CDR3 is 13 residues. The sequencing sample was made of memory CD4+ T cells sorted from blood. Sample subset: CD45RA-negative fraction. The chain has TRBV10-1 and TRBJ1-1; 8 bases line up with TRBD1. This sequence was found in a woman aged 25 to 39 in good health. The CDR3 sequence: CASTPDRGTEAFF. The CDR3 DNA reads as TGCGCCAGCACCCCTGACAGGGGCACTGAAGCTTTCTTT.